The 2 T cell receptor beta chains below come from one sample, sequenced in a study of OX40 agonist ivuxolimab in advanced cancers. Assay: immunoSEQ multiplex PCR; the TCRdb copy retains only in-frame clones and omits some. The repertoire holds about 61,000 clones, with 80% to 85% as singletons. Sample: CD4+ or CD8+ T cells sorted from blood, taken in a trial of the OX40 agonist ivuxolimab. All receptors come from an adult with an advanced solid tumor such as melanoma, head and neck, liver or kidney cancer.

The chain recombines TRBV7-2 with TRBJ2-1, with 8 bases aligning to TRBD1. From germline, CDR1 is SGHTA and CDR2 FQGNSA. The CDR3 is 16 amino acids. The junction had 13 bases not matched to a gene; V was cut back by 3 bases and J by 9 bases. CDR3 residues: CASSFVAGQETIEQFF. The CDR3 DNA sequence: TGTGCCAGCAGCTTCGTGGCGGGACAGGAAACTATTGAGCAGTTCTTC.

The V and J genes are TRBV28 and TRBJ1-5; the match to TRBD1 covers 9 bases. CDR3 length: 17 amino acids. The germline CDR1 and CDR2 sequences are MDHEN and SYDVKM. The V segment lost 6 bases and the J segment 5 bases; nucleotides outside the gene matches: 14. This chain's CDR3 is CASSLPQQGAGDQPQHF. The CDR3 DNA reads as TGTGCCAGCAGCTTACCGCAACAGGGGGCCGGGGATCAGCCCCAGCATTTT. Filled out from reference TRBV28 and TRBJ1-5, the complete variable domain reads DVKVTQSSRYLVKRTGEKVFLECVQDMDHENMFWYRQDPGLGLRLIYFSYDVKMKEKGDIPEGYSVSREKKERFSLILESASTNQTSMYLCASSLPQQGAGDQPQHFGDGTRLSIL.